The T cell receptor beta chain described here comes from a study of technical replicates of blood from a few donors. TCRdb's copy holds only in-frame clones and misses some; the assay was immunoSEQ multiplex PCR. The repertoire holds more than 65,000 clones, about 97% seen once, with around 0.31% in the top ten. The CDR3 is 15 amino acids. The V gene's germline CDR1 is SGDLS and CDR2 YYNGEE. The J segment lost 5 bases and the V segment lost 3 bases, leaving 9 bases of the junction unmatched. This chain joins TRBV9 and TRBJ2-7; 9 nucleotides agree with TRBD1. Sequenced sample: T cells isolated from PBMCs. This TCR was sampled from a human donor in good health. Here the CDR3 DNA reads TGTGCCAGCAGCGCAGGGACAGGGATGAGGAACGAGCAGTACTTC. This translates into CASSAGTGMRNEQYF. Full variable domain (remainder filled in from reference TRBV9 and TRBJ2-7): DSGVTQTPKHLITATGQRVTLRCSPRSGDLSVYWYQQSLDQGLQFLIQYYNGEERAKGNILERFSAQQFPDLHSELNLSSLELGDSALYFCASSAGTGMRNEQYFGPGTRLTVT.